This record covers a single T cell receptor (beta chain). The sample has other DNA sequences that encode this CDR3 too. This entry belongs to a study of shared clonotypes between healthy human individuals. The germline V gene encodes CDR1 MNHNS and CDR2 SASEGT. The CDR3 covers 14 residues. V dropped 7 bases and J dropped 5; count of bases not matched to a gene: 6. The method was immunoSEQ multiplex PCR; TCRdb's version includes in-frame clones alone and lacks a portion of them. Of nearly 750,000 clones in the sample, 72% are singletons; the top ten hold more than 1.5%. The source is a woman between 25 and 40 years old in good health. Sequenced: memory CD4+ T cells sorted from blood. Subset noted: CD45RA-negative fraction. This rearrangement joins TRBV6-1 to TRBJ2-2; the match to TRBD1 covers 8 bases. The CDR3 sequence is CASTGQGATGELFF. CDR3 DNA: TGTGCCAGCACCGGGCAGGGGGCTACCGGGGAGCTGTTTTTT.